This T cell receptor beta chain came from a study of T cells expressing NK-cell markers. A note on this clonotype: Its antigen is as yet unknown.

Study-wide results and limits: NKG2C+ dominant clonotypes from over 5 donors made up about 1.0-7.5% of CD8+ T cells. Questions lingered over whether expanded NKG2C+ T cell clones were HCMV-specific. Where four donors were concerned, these clonotypes also led the CD3+CD56-NKG2C+ fraction.

TCRdb reanalyzed the 5' RACE reads and collapses them to one entry per CDR3 protein, without DNA. Reported are about 460,000 distinct CDR3 sequences; the ten largest clones contain about 1.5%. Per the germline V gene, CDR1 is SGHAT and CDR2 is FQNNGV. This CDR3 comprises 14 residues. Specimen: blood T cells: a sorted CD56 or NKG2C T cell subset, CD4+ or CD8+ T cells, or bulk PBMC T cells (not recorded which). The gene calls are TRBV11-2 and TRBJ1-2; absent DNA, TCRdb's TRBD1 call cannot be checked. The sequence derives from a woman aged 45-65 years in good health. CDR3 residues: CASSSSRAPGGYTF.